The following is a TCR beta chain sequence with its context. Its antigen remains unidentified. These data are taken from a study of shared clonotypes between healthy human individuals. TCRdb keeps only in-frame clones here, not all; method: immunoSEQ multiplex PCR. Found here are around 240,000 clones, 50% to 75% of them singletons; the top ten hold 11%. Points from the study as a whole: Compared with memory subsets, naive subsets generally had larger estimated richness.

The CDR3 is 16 residues long. CDR1 SGHDT and CDR2 YYEEEE come from the germline V gene. V gave up 4 bases and J gave up 0 bases; unmatched junction bases: 2. Sequencing was carried out using memory CD4+ T cells sorted from blood. Subset noted: CD45RA-negative fraction. This sequence originates from a man aged 25 to 45 in good health. The chain employs TRBV5-6 and TRBJ2-6, with 9 bases fitting TRBD1. CDR3 loop: CASSRTGDSGANVLTF. As DNA, the CDR3 is TGTGCCAGCAGCAGGACAGGGGACTCTGGGGCCAACGTCCTGACTTTC.